One and the same sample provided the 8 T cell receptor beta chains below, sequenced in a study of CXCR3-negative and CXCR3-positive naive CD8 T cells. The method, 5' RACE with UMI labels, was used to prepare the TRB cDNA libraries. TCRdb re-called the 5' RACE reads and catalogs CDR3 proteins one per entry, DNA excluded. In total, the table holds 75,000 to 95,000 distinct CDR3 sequences. Sequencing used naive CXCR3- CD8+ T cells from blood. Described subset: CD45RO-CCR7+CD27+CD95- naive CD8+ T cells lacking CXCR3 (TNR3-). These receptors came from a human donor in good health. Some clones in this sample may be carry-over from other donors' samples.

This chain connects TRBV9 to TRBJ2-1; TCRdb's D call of TRBD2 is untestable without DNA. The CDR3 contains 16 residues. Germline values: CDR1 SGDLS, CDR2 YYNGEE. The CDR3 protein is CASSVDPSGGYNEQFF.

The chain carries TRBV28 and TRBJ2-3. CDR1 and CDR2 from the germline V gene are MDHEN and SYDVKM. This CDR3 is 17 amino acids long. The CDR3: CASSPVGVGAGTDTQYF. Looking up the rest from reference TRBV28 and TRBJ2-3 gives the full variable domain: DVKVTQSSRYLVKRTGEKVFLECVQDMDHENMFWYRQDPGLGLRLIYFSYDVKMKEKGDIPEGYSVSREKKERFSLILESASTNQTSMYLCASSPVGVGAGTDTQYFGPGTRLTVL.

The chain has TRBV20-1 and TRBJ1-2; TCRdb's D gene call, TRBD1, goes unchecked for lack of DNA. The CDR3 consists of 13 residues. Germline V gives CDR1 DFQATT, CDR2 SNEGSKA (reference sequence). The chain's CDR3 is CSASLPGAEGYTF.

V usage is TRBV12-3 or TRBV12-4 and J usage is TRBJ2-1; lacking DNA, the TRBD1 call made by TCRdb goes unchecked. This CDR3 has 13 amino acids. The CDR3 protein is CASSLGGANEQFF.

The CDR3 reads CASSYQAGDRGNTIYF. The V gene is TRBV6-6, the J gene TRBJ1-3; the D call from TCRdb, TRBD1, cannot be confirmed without DNA. CDR1 is MNHNY and CDR2 is SVGAGI in the germline V gene (reference sequence). The CDR3 loop spans 16 amino acids.

This CDR3 reads CASSYAAEQYF. The chain uses TRBV6-6 and TRBJ2-7. The length of the CDR3 is 11 residues. Germline-derived CDR1 and CDR2 are MNHNY and SVGAGI (reference sequence).

V is TRBV6-5 and J is TRBJ2-3. The CDR3 contains 15 residues. Per germline, CDR1 MNHEY and CDR2 SVGAGI. The CDR3 sequence is CASSYSSASTDTQYF.

This rearrangement joins TRBV29-1 to TRBJ2-7; TCRdb proposes TRBD1, but this gene call is untestable without DNA. CDR3 length: 13 amino acids. The germline V gene has CDR1 SQVTM and CDR2 ANQGSEA. The CDR3 sequence: CSVVQGVIYEQYF.